Below, 10 T cell receptor beta chains from the same sample are listed, as sequenced in a study of T cells in Graves' hyperthyroidism and ophthalmopathy. RNA transcripts provided the source from which TCR beta CDR3 regions were amplified. When the TCR CDR3 underwent first-round RT-PCR, the HTBI primer set was used. TCRdb fed the multiplex PCR reads into MiXCR, producing one record per CDR3 protein. Of hundreds of thousands of distinct CDR3 sequences listed, roughly 15% are singletons. Sequencing was done on a sample of blood. The receptors here all came from a middle-aged woman with Graves' ophthalmopathy.

This clonotype was picked up many times. The chain is built from TRBV6-2 or TRBV6-3 and TRBJ2-2; a weak D match, TRBD1 (5 bases). This CDR3 has 15 amino acids. Germline values: CDR1 MNHEY, CDR2 SVGEGT. Trimming cost V 10 bases and J 5 bases, with 20 bases left between them. Here the CDR3 reads CATKGAGERTGELFF. CDR3 sequence (DNA): TGTGCCACCAAAGGGGCAGGAGAAAGGACCGGGGAGCTGTTTTTT.

This clonotype was observed at least ten times. V and J are TRBV5-4 and TRBJ2-1, with D perhaps matching TRBD1 (5 bases). Trimming took 3 bases from V and 5 from J, leaving 9 bases between them. CDR1 and CDR2 (germline): SGHNT, YYREEE (reference sequence). The CDR3 sequence is 13 residues long. Written as DNA, the CDR3 is TGTGCCAGCAGCTCGACAGCAAACAATGAGCAGTTCTTC. Translating gives CASSSTANNEQFF.

The chain recombines TRBV6-1 with TRBJ1-2; D is perhaps TRBD1 (5 bases). Germline CDR1 is MNHNS and CDR2 is SASEGT. V dropped 5 bases and J dropped 4 bases, with 11 bases sitting between them. The CDR3 spans 13 residues. This CDR3 is CASSKQVSYGYTF. In nucleotides, the CDR3 is TGTGCCAGCAGTAAACAGGTCTCCTATGGCTACACCTTC.

This clonotype was observed many times. The CDR3 DNA sequence: TGTGCCAGCAGCCCCGAGCTGGGACGGACTGGAAACACCATATATTTT. This gives the protein CASSPELGRTGNTIYF. The chain couples TRBV9 to TRBJ1-3, with D possibly matching TRBD1 (5 bases). CDR3 length equals 16 residues. Germline loops: CDR1 SGDLS, CDR2 YYNGEE. V shed 4 bases and J shed 2 bases, with 16 bases lying between them.

This chain connects TRBV19 to TRBJ2-2; D unresolved. Germline CDR1 LNHDA, CDR2 SQIVND (reference sequence). Trimming removed 5 bases at V and 5 bases at J, with 18 bases between. The CDR3 extends over 16 amino acids. The CDR3 sequence is CASSLRKDGRTGELFF. In nucleotides, the CDR3 is TGTGCCAGTAGTTTAAGGAAGGATGGGCGAACCGGGGAGCTGTTTTTT.

This clonotype was seen only a few times. V is TRBV20-1 and J is TRBJ2-7, with 9 nucleotides matching TRBD2. The germline V gene encodes CDR1 DFQATT and CDR2 SNEGSKA (reference sequence). CDR3 size: 11 residues. V shed 6 bases and J 7 bases; nucleotides not matched to a gene: 4. In DNA, the CDR3 is TGCAGTGCCACAAGCGGGAGGGAGCAGTACTTC. Translated, it gives CSATSGREQYF.

Ten or more counts support this clonotype. The chain employs TRBV28 and TRBJ2-5; 10 bases line up with TRBD1. The CDR3 spans 15 residues. Germline values: CDR1 MDHEN, CDR2 SYDVKM. V gave up 5 bases and J gave up 3 bases; unmatched junction bases: 6. This chain's CDR3 is CASSLPGQGKETQYF. The CDR3 DNA is TGTGCCAGCAGTCTACCGGGACAGGGGAAAGAGACCCAGTACTTC.

This clonotype was seen a few times. V is TRBV19 and J is TRBJ2-3; TRBD2 aligns across 7 bases. V trimming: 3 bases; J trimming: 0 bases; junction bases outside the gene matches: 3. In germline, CDR1 is LNHDA, CDR2 SQIVND (reference sequence). This CDR3 is built from 15 residues. CDR3 sequence reads: CASSISGTSTDTQYF. The CDR3 DNA is TGTGCCAGTAGTATCAGCGGGACTAGCACAGATACGCAGTATTTT.

The J gene is TRBJ2-5, the V gene TRBV7-7; 9 positions agree with TRBD1. The CDR3 covers 16 residues. The ends lost 3 bases at V and 3 bases at J; junction bases unmatched: 8. Germline V lookup: CDR1 SSHAT, CDR2 FNYEAQ (reference sequence). In DNA, the CDR3 is TGTGCCAGCAGCTTCAGGTCGGGACAGGGAGAAGAGACCCAGTACTTC. As protein: CASSFRSGQGEETQYF.

This clonotype occurred many times. The chain uses TRBV6-1 and TRBJ2-3; perhaps TRBD1 as D (6 bases). Germline V lookup: CDR1 MNHNS, CDR2 SASEGT. The V and J ends lost 6 bases and 2 bases respectively, with 12 bases between them. CDR3 size: 14 residues. CDR3 residues: CASSPGVFTDTQYF. As DNA, the CDR3 is TGTGCCAGCAGCCCAGGGGTGTTCACAGATACGCAGTATTTT.